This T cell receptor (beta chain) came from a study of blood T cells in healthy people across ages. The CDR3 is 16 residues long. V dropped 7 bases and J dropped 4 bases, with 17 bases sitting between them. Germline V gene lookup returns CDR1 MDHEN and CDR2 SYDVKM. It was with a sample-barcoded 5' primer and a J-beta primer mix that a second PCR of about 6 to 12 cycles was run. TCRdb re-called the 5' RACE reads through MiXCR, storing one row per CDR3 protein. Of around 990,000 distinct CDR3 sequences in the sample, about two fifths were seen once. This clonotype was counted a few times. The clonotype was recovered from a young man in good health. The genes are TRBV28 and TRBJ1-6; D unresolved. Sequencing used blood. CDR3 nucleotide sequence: TGTGCCAGCATTCCGCACGCTCCCGTATATAATTCACCCCTCCACTTT. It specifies CASIPHAPVYNSPLHF.